A selection of T cell receptor beta chains follows, all from one sample in a study of CXCR3-negative and CXCR3-positive naive CD8 T cells. For each CDR3 protein, TCRdb gives one entry from its re-call of the 5' RACE reads, without DNA. Its table lists 140,000 to 150,000 distinct CDR3 sequences. Sequenced sample: naive CXCR3+ CD8+ T cells from blood. The receptors were sampled from a human donor in good health. Some clones in this sample may be carry-over from other donors' samples. The CDR3 runs from the conserved cysteine through the conserved F or W. Each record gives: J gene, V gene, CDR3 protein.

>TRBJ2-2|TRBV6-2/TRBV6-3
CASRPQGAVTGELFF
>TRBJ1-1|TRBV6-2/TRBV6-3
CASSLRWTGEAFF
>TRBJ1-2|TRBV29-1
CSAEPGGEDYGYTF
>TRBJ2-7|TRBV29-1
CSVRTGTAYEQYF
>TRBJ2-2|TRBV29-1
CSVEGVNTGELFF
>TRBJ2-5|TRBV7-8
CASTSDREQETQYF
>TRBJ2-4|TRBV6-5
CASSYGVGPYPNIQYF
>TRBJ2-1|TRBV6-5
CASSRTRDQTYNEQFF
>TRBJ2-1|TRBV3-1
CASSPRQGPYNEQFF
>TRBJ2-7|TRBV29-1
CSVAGTSGGAYEQYF
>TRBJ1-2|TRBV11-2
CASSYGTGGSYGYTF
>TRBJ2-1|TRBV7-3
CASSLAGNNYNEQFF
>TRBJ2-7|TRBV6-5
CASSYGTMIGYEQYF
>TRBJ2-1|TRBV6-1
CASSEVAGGYNEQFF
>TRBJ1-2|TRBV4-3
CASSQPPDTGFTF
>TRBJ2-7|TRBV5-1
CASSLEDEQYF
>TRBJ1-5|TRBV28
CASTTPGHQPQHF
>TRBJ2-1|TRBV7-9
CASSLFGGPNEQFF
>TRBJ2-7|TRBV12-1
CASSVGGPEQYF
>TRBJ2-1|TRBV24-1
CATSDTGTGINNEQFF
>TRBJ2-7|TRBV5-6
CASSFMGEQYF
>TRBJ2-7|TRBV25-1
CASSSSKGENAYEQYF
>TRBJ2-7|TRBV18
CASSPTFDTSYEQYF
>TRBJ1-6|TRBV29-1
CSVEGRDSYSPLHF
>TRBJ2-5|TRBV25-1
CASSGQGREWGTQYF
>TRBJ2-7|TRBV4-1
CASSQEKTAPSYEQYF
>TRBJ1-1|TRBV30
CAWNLGVMENTEAFF
>TRBJ2-7|TRBV7-6
CASSLTSGNYYEQYF
>TRBJ2-4|TRBV29-1
CSVEKGSGSKNIQYF
>TRBJ2-7|TRBV2
CASRSGAYEQYF
>TRBJ2-2|TRBV29-1
CSVGQGAGELFF
>TRBJ2-2|TRBV15
CATSRVFSNTGELFF
>TRBJ1-1|TRBV4-1
CASSPQGQGATEAFF
>TRBJ1-1|TRBV5-1
CASSLGPDMNTEAFF
>TRBJ2-2|TRBV9
CASTVSGDNTGELFF
>TRBJ2-1|TRBV4-1
CASSQERQNNEQFF
>TRBJ2-1|TRBV7-3
CASSSGPSSYNEQFF
>TRBJ2-7|TRBV12-3/TRBV12-4
CASTLGFQGASYEQYF
>TRBJ2-7|TRBV14
CASSQGQGPYEQYF
>TRBJ2-3|TRBV18
CASSPEAGDTDTQYF
>TRBJ2-1|TRBV14
CASSPGREAEQFF
>TRBJ2-1|TRBV6-6
CASSYSTSGRGGMFNEQFF
>TRBJ2-1|TRBV9
CASNGDTSGGAYNEQFF
>TRBJ2-3|TRBV29-1
CSVERENTDTQYF
>TRBJ1-2|TRBV29-1
CSVGEGTDYGYTF
>TRBJ2-7|TRBV28
CASSWGLRAGAGYEQYF
>TRBJ2-7|TRBV28
CASSFSPGQGDYEQYF
>TRBJ2-7|TRBV20-1
CSARDMAYHLFGEQYF
>TRBJ2-7|TRBV23-1
CASSPSGQGASYEQYF
>TRBJ1-1|TRBV13
CASSSTGTGNTEAFF
>TRBJ2-1|TRBV5-1
CASSLEDAGGPRDEQFF
>TRBJ1-1|TRBV20-1
CSAQDRVGTEAFF
>TRBJ2-5|TRBV9
CASSSGSGETQYF
>TRBJ2-5|TRBV30
CAWSSGLAEQETQYF
>TRBJ2-1|TRBV29-1
CSGGVPYNEQFF